Listed below are T cell receptor beta chains from one sample, sequenced in a study of T cells after yellow fever vaccination. TCRdb fed the 5' RACE reads into MiXCR, producing one record per CDR3 protein. The sample lists roughly 79,000 distinct CDR3 sequences; about 7.3% were seen once. Specimen: CD8+ T cells sorted from PBMCs, collected less than 11 days after the first yellow fever vaccination. These receptors came from a man aged 18 to 29 who received the YFV17D yellow fever vaccine. Each CDR3 is given with its conserved first and last residue. Each record gives: D gene, V gene, J gene, clone size, CDR3 DNA, CDR3 protein. The D gene is left open where the match is weak. Size values are once, few and many counts, or a class for expanded clones, and some rows have none.

>TRBD2|TRBV6-5|TRBJ2-7|many
TGTGCCAGCAGTACTCCGGGACTAGCGGAATACGAGCAGTACTTC
CASSTPGLAEYEQYF
>TRBD2|TRBV10-3|TRBJ2-1|many
TGTGCCATCAGCGGGACTAGCGGGGACAATGAGCAGTTCTTC
CAISGTSGDNEQFF
>.|TRBV4-3|TRBJ2-1|many
TGCGCCAGCAGCCAAGACCTAGGTGGCACCTTGGTCTATGAGCAGTTCTTC
CASSQDLGGTLVYEQFF
>.|TRBV4-1|TRBJ2-5|many
TGCGCCAGCAGCCAGCCGAAGAGGGGCGAAGAGACCCAGTACTTC
CASSQPKRGEETQYF
>TRBD2|TRBV27|TRBJ2-2|.
TGTGCCAGCACCACTCTAGGCGGGGGGTATCCCGGGGAGCTGTTTTTT
CASTTLGGGYPGELFF
>TRBD2|TRBV4-3|TRBJ2-7|many
TGCGCCAGCAGCCAAGTAGCGGGGGGCTCCTACGAGCAGTACTTC
CASSQVAGGSYEQYF
>.|TRBV7-9|TRBJ1-4|many
TGTGCCAGCAGCTTCTCGGAGGGAAAACTGTTTTTT
CASSFSEGKLFF
>.|TRBV29-1|TRBJ1-2|many
TGCAGCGTTGATATCGGCTACTATGGCTACACCTTC
CSVDIGYYGYTF
>TRBD1|TRBV7-9|TRBJ1-1|many
TGTGCCAGCAGCTCTTACAGGGGTAACACTGAAGCTTTCTTT
CASSSYRGNTEAFF
>TRBD1|TRBV20-1|TRBJ2-1|many
TGCAGTGTCCTCGGGACAGCTAAAAATGAGCAGTTCTTC
CSVLGTAKNEQFF
>TRBD1|TRBV24-1|TRBJ2-2|.
TGTGCCACCCGGACAGGGAGGAACACCGGGGAGCTGTTTTTT
CATRTGRNTGELFF
>TRBD1|TRBV5-1|TRBJ1-3|.
TGCGCCAGCTGGGACAGCCTCTCTGGAAACACCATATATTTT
CASWDSLSGNTIYF
>.|TRBV5-1|TRBJ1-3|few
TGCGCCAGCAGCCCCGGACAGATTGCGCGGGGAAACACCATATATTTT
CASSPGQIARGNTIYF
>.|TRBV29-1|TRBJ2-5|many
TGCAGCGTTGAAGATCTGTGGACAGAAGAAGAGACCCAGTACTTC
CSVEDLWTEEETQYF
>TRBD2|TRBV7-3|TRBJ2-1|few
TGTGCCAGCAGCTCTAGCGGGCGCCCCTACAATGAGCAGTTCTTC
CASSSSGRPYNEQFF
>TRBD2|TRBV12-3/TRBV12-4|TRBJ2-1|many
TGTGCCAGCAGCCCTAGCGGGGGGAGTAATGAGCAGTTCTTC
CASSPSGGSNEQFF
>TRBD1|TRBV9|TRBJ2-3|many
TGTGCCAGCAGCGAGTCCCGGGACAGGGTTGGGACAGATACGCAGTATTTT
CASSESRDRVGTDTQYF
>.|TRBV6-5|TRBJ2-6|many
TGTGCCAGCAGTTACAGGGGAACTGGGGCCAACGTCCTGACTTTC
CASSYRGTGANVLTF
>.|TRBV12-3/TRBV12-4|TRBJ2-7|few
TGTGCCAGCAGCACGGACTCACTCTACGAGCAGTACTTC
CASSTDSLYEQYF
>.|TRBV7-2|TRBJ1-5|.
TGTGCCAGCAGCTTAGGTAGGGGAGTAGGTCAGCCCCAGCATTTT
CASSLGRGVGQPQHF